The 7 T cell receptor beta chains below all came from one sample that was sequenced in a study of blood T cell repertoires in COVID-19. The method was immunoSEQ multiplex PCR; TCRdb's version includes in-frame clones alone and lacks a portion of them. Seen here are around 350,000 clones, about 87% observed once, and the top ten hold over 2.5%. The sequencing input was peripheral blood. Receptors originate from a human donor in a cohort sampled during active COVID-19.

J is TRBJ1-4 and V is TRBV5-5, with a possible D match to TRBD1 (5 bases). The CDR3 sequence is 15 residues long. Trimming took 4 bases from V and 4 from J, leaving 14 bases between them. Germline lookup yields CDR1 SGHKS and CDR2 YYEKEE (reference sequence). This chain's CDR3 is CASSPAGQYNEKLFF. Written as DNA, the CDR3 is TGTGCCAGCAGCCCCGCGGGGCAGTATAATGAAAAACTGTTTTTT.

The chain recombines TRBV7-2 with TRBJ1-3; D ambiguous. CDR3 length: 14 amino acids. The V end was cut by 1 base, the J end by 2 bases, with 6 bases between. Germline CDR1 is SGHTA and CDR2 is FQGNSA. The CDR3: CASSLDGAGNTIYF. The CDR3 DNA sequence: TGTGCCAGCAGCTTAGACGGGGCTGGAAACACCATATATTTT.

The chain is built from TRBV5-1 and TRBJ1-6; perhaps TRBD1 as D (6 bases). The germline V gene encodes CDR1 SGHRS and CDR2 YFSETQ. The CDR3 runs 16 residues. V was clipped by 4 bases and J by 7 bases, with 18 bases between them. The DNA for the CDR3 is TGCGCCAGCAGCCCGAACAGGGTGTACCCAAATTCACCCCTCCACTTT. Its protein product is CASSPNRVYPNSPLHF.

CDR3 nucleotide sequence: TGCGCCAGCAGCTTTAGTCCAGGGGATAACACTGAAGCTTTCTTT. Translation: CASSFSPGDNTEAFF. The rearrangement links TRBV5-1 to TRBJ1-1; possibly TRBD1 for D (6 bases). V dropped 2 bases and J dropped 2 bases, with 13 bases sitting between them. The CDR3 is made up of 15 amino acids. Germline assignment: CDR1 SGHRS and CDR2 YFSETQ.

The sample holds one count of this clone. The chain carries TRBV27 and TRBJ2-7; 12 nucleotides align to TRBD1. The CDR3 is made up of 16 amino acids. V was clipped by 5 bases and J by 4 bases; unmatched bases: 9. The germline CDR1 and CDR2 sequences are MNHEY and SMNVEV (reference sequence). DNA of the CDR3: TGTGCCAGCAGTAATCAGGCGGGACAGGGGGCATACGAGCAGTACTTC. This encodes CASSNQAGQGAYEQYF.

The J gene is TRBJ2-3, the V gene TRBV5-4, with D possibly being TRBD2 (5 bases). Trimming removed 4 bases at V and 0 bases at J, with 15 bases between. The CDR3 is 16 amino acids. Germline values: CDR1 SGHNT, CDR2 YYREEE (reference sequence). The CDR3 loop is CASSGRAQRSTDTQYF. The DNA of the CDR3 is TGTGCCAGCAGCGGACGGGCACAGCGGAGCACAGATACGCAGTATTTT.

J is TRBJ1-2 and V is TRBV7-9; D gene uncertain. CDR1 is SEHNR and CDR2 is FQNEAQ in the germline V gene (reference sequence). Between the trimmed V and J ends, which lost 1 base and 0 bases, there was a span of 15 bases. The CDR3 runs 17 residues. The CDR3 DNA reads TGTGCCAGCAGCTTAGGGCCCCAGGTGGACTCTAACTATGGCTACACCTTC. Protein sequence: CASSLGPQVDSNYGYTF.